The entry below describes one T cell receptor (beta chain). This entry belongs to a study of T cell changes during pregnancy in multiple sclerosis. Using immunoSEQ multiplex PCR, the repertoire was profiled, and TCRdb retains in-frame clones only, with some absent. The sample consists of roughly 49,000 clones, roughly 88% of them appearing once. CDR1 and CDR2 from the germline V gene are LNHDA and SQIVND (reference sequence). V lost 9 bases, J lost 7 bases, and 12 bases stayed unmatched. This CDR3 has 14 residues. The sample was peripheral blood, taken in the first trimester of pregnancy. This rearrangement joins TRBV19 to TRBJ2-1; 7 positions agree with TRBD1. The TCR sequence derives from a female donor in good health, enrolled as a control in a pregnancy study. CDR3 DNA sequence: TGTGCCAGCGACACCGGGACAGAGGGGAATGAGCAGTTCTTC. Its translation: CASDTGTEGNEQFF. Using reference TRBV19 and TRBJ2-1 for the parts outside the CDR3, the full variable domain is DGGITQSPKYLFRKEGQNVTLSCEQNLNHDAMYWYRQDPGQGLRLIYYSQIVNDFQKGDIAEGYSVSREKKESFPLTVTSAQKNPTAFYLCASDTGTEGNEQFFGPGTRLTVL.